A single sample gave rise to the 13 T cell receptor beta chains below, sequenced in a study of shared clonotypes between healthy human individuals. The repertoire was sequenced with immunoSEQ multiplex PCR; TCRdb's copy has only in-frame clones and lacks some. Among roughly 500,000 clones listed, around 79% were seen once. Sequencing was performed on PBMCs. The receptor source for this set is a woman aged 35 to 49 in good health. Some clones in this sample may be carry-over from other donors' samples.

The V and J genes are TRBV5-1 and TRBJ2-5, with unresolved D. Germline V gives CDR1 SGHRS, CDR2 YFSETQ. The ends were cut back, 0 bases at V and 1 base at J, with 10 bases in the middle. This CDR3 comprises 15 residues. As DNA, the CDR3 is TGCGCCAGCAGCTTGGAGTCAGGTGTCCAAGAGACCCAGTACTTC. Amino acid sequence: CASSLESGVQETQYF.

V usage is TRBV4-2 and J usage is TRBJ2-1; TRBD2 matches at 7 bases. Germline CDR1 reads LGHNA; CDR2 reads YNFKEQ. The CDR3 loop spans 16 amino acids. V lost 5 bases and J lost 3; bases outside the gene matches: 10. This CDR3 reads CASSDSGTSVYNEQFF. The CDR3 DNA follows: TGTGCCAGCAGCGACTCCGGTACTAGCGTCTACAATGAGCAGTTCTTC.

The CDR3, as DNA: TGTGCCAGCAATCCCGACAGGCGATTTATGAACACTGAAGCTTTCTTT. Amino acids: CASNPDRRFMNTEAFF. The chain links TRBV27 to TRBJ1-1, with D possibly matching TRBD1 (6 bases). V lost 7 bases, J lost 0 bases, and 18 bases lay in between. This CDR3 has 16 amino acids. Looked up from germline, CDR1 is MNHEY and CDR2 is SMNVEV (reference sequence).

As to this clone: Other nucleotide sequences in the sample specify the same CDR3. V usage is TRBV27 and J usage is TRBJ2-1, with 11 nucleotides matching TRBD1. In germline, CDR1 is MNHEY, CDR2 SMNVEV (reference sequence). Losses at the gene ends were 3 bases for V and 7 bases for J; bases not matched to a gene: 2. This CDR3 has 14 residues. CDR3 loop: CASSFRDRGNEQFF. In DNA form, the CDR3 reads TGTGCCAGCAGTTTCCGGGACAGGGGGAATGAGCAGTTCTTC.

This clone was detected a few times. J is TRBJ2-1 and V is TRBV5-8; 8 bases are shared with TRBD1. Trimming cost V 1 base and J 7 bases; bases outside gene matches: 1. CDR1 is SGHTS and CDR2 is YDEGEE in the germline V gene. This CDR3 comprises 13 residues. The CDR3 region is CASSLQGANEQFF. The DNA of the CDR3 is TGTGCCAGCAGCTTGCAGGGGGCGAATGAGCAGTTCTTC. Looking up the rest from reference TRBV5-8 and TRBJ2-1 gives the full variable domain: EAGVTQSPTHLIKTRGQQATLRCSPISGHTSVYWYQQALGLGLQFLLWYDEGEERNRGNFPPRFSGRQFPNYSSELNVNALELEDSALYLCASSLQGANEQFFGPGTRLTVL.

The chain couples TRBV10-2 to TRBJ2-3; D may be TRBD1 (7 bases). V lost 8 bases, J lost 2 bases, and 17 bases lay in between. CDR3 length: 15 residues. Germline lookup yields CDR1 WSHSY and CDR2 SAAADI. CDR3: CASGGGDPFTDTQYF. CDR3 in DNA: TGCGCCAGCGGAGGGGGCGACCCCTTCACAGATACGCAGTATTTT.

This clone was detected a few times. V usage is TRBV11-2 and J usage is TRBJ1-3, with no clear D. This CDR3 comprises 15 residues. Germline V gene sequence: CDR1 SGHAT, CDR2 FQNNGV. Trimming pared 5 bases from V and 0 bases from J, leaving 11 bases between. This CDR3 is CASSRPEDSGNTIYF. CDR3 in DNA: TGTGCCAGCAGCCGACCTGAAGACTCTGGAAACACCATATATTTT.

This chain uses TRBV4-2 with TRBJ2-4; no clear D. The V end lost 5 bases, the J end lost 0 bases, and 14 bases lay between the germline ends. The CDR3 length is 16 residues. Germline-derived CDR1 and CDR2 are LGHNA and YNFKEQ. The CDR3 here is CASSSNRAGAKNIQYF. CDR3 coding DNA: TGTGCCAGCAGCTCCAACCGGGCCGGAGCCAAAAACATTCAGTACTTC.

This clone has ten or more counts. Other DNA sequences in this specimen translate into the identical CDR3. CDR3 coding DNA: TGTGCCAGCGGCCCGATGAGGTTTGGGGACATTCAGTACTTC. Amino acid sequence: CASGPMRFGDIQYF. V gene TRBV6-1 combines with J gene TRBJ2-4, with D hard to call. The CDR3 totals 14 residues. Germline V gene sequence: CDR1 MNHNS, CDR2 SASEGT. V was trimmed by 8 bases and J by 8 bases, leaving 19 bases between them.

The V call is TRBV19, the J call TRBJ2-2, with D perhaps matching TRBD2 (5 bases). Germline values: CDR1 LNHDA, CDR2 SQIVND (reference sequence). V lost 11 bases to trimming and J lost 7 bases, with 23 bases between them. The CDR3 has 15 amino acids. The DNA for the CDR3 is TGTGCCTCCTCGGCCGGTGGAGGATGGGTCGGGGAGCTGTTTTTT. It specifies CASSAGGGWVGELFF.

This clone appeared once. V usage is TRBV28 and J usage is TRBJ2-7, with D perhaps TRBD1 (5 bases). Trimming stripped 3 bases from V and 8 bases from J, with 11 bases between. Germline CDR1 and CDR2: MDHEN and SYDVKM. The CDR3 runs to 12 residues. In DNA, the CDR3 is TGTGCCAGCAGTTTGCAGGGCACGCAGCAGTACTTC. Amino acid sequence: CASSLQGTQQYF.

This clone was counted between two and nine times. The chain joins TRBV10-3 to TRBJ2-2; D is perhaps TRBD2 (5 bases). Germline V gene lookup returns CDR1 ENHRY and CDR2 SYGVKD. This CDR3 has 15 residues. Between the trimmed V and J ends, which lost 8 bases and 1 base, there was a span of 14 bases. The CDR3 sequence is CAISRGRQNTGELFF. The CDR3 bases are TGTGCCATCTCTCGCGGGCGACAGAACACCGGGGAGCTGTTTTTT.

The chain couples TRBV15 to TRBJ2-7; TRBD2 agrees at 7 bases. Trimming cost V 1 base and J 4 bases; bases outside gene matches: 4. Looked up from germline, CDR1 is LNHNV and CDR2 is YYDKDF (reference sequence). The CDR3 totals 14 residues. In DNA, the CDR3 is TGTGCCACCAGCAGAGCGGGGGGAGGGTACGAGCAGTACTTC. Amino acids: CATSRAGGGYEQYF.